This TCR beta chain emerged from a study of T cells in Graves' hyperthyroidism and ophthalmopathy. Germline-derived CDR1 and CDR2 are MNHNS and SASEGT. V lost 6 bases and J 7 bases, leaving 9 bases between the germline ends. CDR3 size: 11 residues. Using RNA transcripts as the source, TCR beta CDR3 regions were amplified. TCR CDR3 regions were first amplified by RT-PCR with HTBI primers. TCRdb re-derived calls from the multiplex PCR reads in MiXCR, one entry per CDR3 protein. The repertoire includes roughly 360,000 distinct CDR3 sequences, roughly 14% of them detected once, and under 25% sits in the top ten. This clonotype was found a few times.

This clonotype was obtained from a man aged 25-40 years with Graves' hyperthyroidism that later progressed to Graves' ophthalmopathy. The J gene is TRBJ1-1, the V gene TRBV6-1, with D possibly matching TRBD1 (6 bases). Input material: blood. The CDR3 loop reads CASRQGLEAFF. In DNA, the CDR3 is TGTGCCAGCAGACAGGGACTTGAAGCTTTCTTT.